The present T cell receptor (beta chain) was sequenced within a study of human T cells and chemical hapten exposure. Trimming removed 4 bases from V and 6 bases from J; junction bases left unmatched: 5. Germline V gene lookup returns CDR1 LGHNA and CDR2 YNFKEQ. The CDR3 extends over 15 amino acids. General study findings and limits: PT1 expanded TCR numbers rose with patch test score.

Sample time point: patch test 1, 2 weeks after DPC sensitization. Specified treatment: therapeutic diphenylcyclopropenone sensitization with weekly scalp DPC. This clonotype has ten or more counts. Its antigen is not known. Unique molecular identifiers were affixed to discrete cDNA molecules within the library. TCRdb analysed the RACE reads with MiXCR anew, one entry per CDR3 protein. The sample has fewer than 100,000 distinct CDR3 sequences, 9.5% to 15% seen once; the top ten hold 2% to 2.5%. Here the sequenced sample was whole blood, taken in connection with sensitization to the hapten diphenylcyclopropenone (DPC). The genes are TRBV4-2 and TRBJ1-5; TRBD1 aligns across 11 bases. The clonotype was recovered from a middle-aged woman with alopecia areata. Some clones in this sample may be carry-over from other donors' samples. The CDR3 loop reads CASSLGQGASQPQHF. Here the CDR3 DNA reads TGTGCCAGCAGCCTCGGACAGGGGGCGAGTCAGCCCCAGCATTTT.